This entry features one T cell receptor (beta chain) sequence. The target of this receptor is not known. The input lacks base qualities; no much larger clone sits a single base away. This entry comes from a study of blood T cells in healthy people across ages (dated by TCRdb to between 2015 and 2016). Regarding the research as a whole: In model experiments, roughly one uniquely barcoded TCR beta cDNA molecule per two T cells was captured by template switching. Donors were grouped into four age groups: young (average roughly 17 years), middle-aged (39), aged (approximately 58) and long-lived (about 82). Age-related changes in TCR beta repertoire diversity were measured in the study by deep sequencing normalized with unique cDNA molecular identifiers. Using the same blood draw, the study looked at two additional independent replicas of 1 million unique cDNA reads for two donors, one aged 18 to 29 and the other aged 80 or older. To avoid experimental bias, donors of different ages were randomly spread across the sequencing lanes.

Library preparation employed 5' RACE. TCRdb names Illumina HiSeq 2500 as the instrument used. A second PCR of roughly 6 to 12 cycles was run with a J-beta primer mix and a sample-barcoded 5' primer. A template-switch 5' adaptor carrying 12 random nucleotides introduced a unique molecular identifier onto each TCR beta cDNA molecule. Each sample yielded at least 2.5 million CDR3-containing paired-end reads. The Mint cDNA synthesis kit, primed by a TRBC-specific oligonucleotide, was used to synthesize first-strand cDNA from all RNA. After uracil-DNA glycosylase treatment, a first 18-cycle PCR used universal primers M1SS and BC2_uni_R on all cDNA. On the authors' methods: For normalization, 1 million high-quality reads were randomly selected from each sample, with every read carrying a distinct molecular identifier. Instead of being binned into consensus sequences, reads that shared molecular identifiers were thrown out. CDR3 identification, clonotype clustering and error correction used MiTCR with a Q25 quality threshold and the strictest error-elimination algorithm. Lower-bound total TCR beta diversity was estimated with a nonparametric unseen species model using Euler transformation. The public reads were run again by TCRdb, first through fastp at Q25 and then through MiXCR, and only productive beta chains were kept. Every distinct CDR3 protein forms one entry, paired with its most common genes and DNA. The V and J calls and clone size are TCRdb's, not the authors'. This sample has about 670,000 distinct CDR3 sequences in its table, and 40% to 50% of those were observed once. The ten biggest clones cover about 30% of the sample.

The research as a whole found: Observed TCR beta diversity per million T cells fell roughly linearly with age, and a significant reduction was already apparent by age around 40. Estimates of total diversity based on one million sequenced T cells were considered lower bounds and underestimates. Because the CMV infection status of the donors was unknown, age-related changes in expanded clonotypes may potentially have been confounded. Since profiling was done on bulk unsorted PBMCs, naive and antigen-experienced compartments could not be conclusively compared. Compared with the aged group, the long-lived group had more naive CD4+ T cells, fewer expanded clones and increased TCR diversity, suggesting age selection. A strong correlation was found between observed TCR beta diversity and the percentage of naive T cells measured by flow cytometry.

Systemically healthy Caucasian individuals from Russia, about 38 in total and aged roughly 6 to 100 years, were included as donors. Ten milliliters of peripheral blood were drawn from each donor into EDTA-treated Vacutainer tubes. Ficoll-Paque density-gradient centrifugation was used to isolate PBMCs, with at least 6 million per sample. Total RNA was extracted from PBMCs with Trizol reagent, with at least 6 micrograms obtained per sample. Naive CD45RAhigh/CD27high T cell percentages were measured by flow cytometry on a PBMC aliquot from every donor. The sample taken for sequencing was blood. The source is a man older than 75 in good health.

The CDR3 loop reads CASSEGKAGTGNEQFF. The sequenced DNA: TGTGCCAGCAGTGAAGGAAAGGCAGGGACCGGCAATGAGCAGTTCTTC. The V and J segments used are TRBV6-1 and TRBJ2-1; the D call could be TRBD1 or TRBD2, with each sharing 5 bases. The CDR3 numbers 16 residues from cysteine through phenylalanine. Only CDR3 DNA remains: 48 bases, in frame from the first base. CDR1 and CDR2 (MNHNS, SASEGT) derive from the germline V gene. V gives up 1 base and J gives up 6 bases, and the segment between their germline ends measures 16 bases.